This T cell receptor (beta chain) comes out of a study of cytomegalovirus exposure and HLA in healthy donors. Overall study context: Early on, a data release was issued that held tens of millions of unique TCRs from HLA-typed donors. Findings of the study overall: Later, an analysis found that common viral pathogens appeared to be linked with several of the most significant clusters.

The PCR contained 60 Vbeta and 13 Jbeta primers. Data came from immunoSEQ multiplex PCR; TCRdb stores just in-frame clones and leaves some out. The sample carries roughly 180,000 clones, around 80% recorded once. A note on this clone: Its target is unknown.

Looked up from germline, CDR1 is SEHNR and CDR2 is FQNEAQ (reference sequence). The CDR3 spans 14 residues. Germline trimming cut 5 bases from V and 1 base from J; bases unmatched to any gene: 5. The chain recombines TRBV7-9 with TRBJ2-7; the match to TRBD1 covers 7 bases. Sequencing used PBMCs. This clonotype was obtained from a woman between 25 and 40 years old in good health and CMV-seronegative. The CDR3 here is CASSTRQGSYEQYF. The CDR3 bases are TGTGCCAGCAGCACCCGACAGGGATCCTACGAGCAGTACTTC.